The T cell receptor (beta chain) under discussion was sequenced for a study of T cells in Graves' hyperthyroidism and ophthalmopathy. Amplification yielded TCR beta CDR3 regions, with RNA transcripts as the source. With the HTBI primer set, the TCR CDR3 went through a first round of RT-PCR. TCRdb recomputed calls from the multiplex PCR reads with MiXCR, one row per CDR3 protein. The sample has more than 550,000 distinct CDR3 sequences, 15% to 20% seen once. This clonotype was picked up a small number of times. The ends lost 3 bases at V and 0 bases at J; junction bases unmatched: 5. The CDR3 spans 15 residues. Germline CDR1 and CDR2: SGHVS and FNYEAQ.

This clonotype originated in a man aged 50 or older with Graves' hyperthyroidism. The chain carries TRBV7-6 and TRBJ2-7; TRBD1 agrees at 7 bases. The sample taken for sequencing was blood. CDR3 protein: CASSLTGISSYEQYF. The DNA for the CDR3 is TGTGCCAGCAGCTTGACAGGGATCAGCTCCTACGAGCAGTACTTC.